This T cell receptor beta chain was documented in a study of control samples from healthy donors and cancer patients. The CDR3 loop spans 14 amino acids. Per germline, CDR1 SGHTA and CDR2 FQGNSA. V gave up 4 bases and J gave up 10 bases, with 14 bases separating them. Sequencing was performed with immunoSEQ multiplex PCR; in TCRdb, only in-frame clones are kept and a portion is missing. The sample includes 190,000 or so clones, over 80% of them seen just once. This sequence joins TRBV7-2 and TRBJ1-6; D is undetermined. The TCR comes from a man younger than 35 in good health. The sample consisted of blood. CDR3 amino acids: CASSSFVMRSPLHF. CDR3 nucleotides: TGTGCCAGCAGCTCCTTCGTGATGCGATCACCCCTCCACTTT. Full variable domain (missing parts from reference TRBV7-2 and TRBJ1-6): GAGVSQSPSNKVTEKGKDVELRCDPISGHTALYWYRQSLGQGLEFLIYFQGNSAPDKSGLPSDRFSAERTGGSVSTLTIQRTQQEDSAVYLCASSSFVMRSPLHFGNGTRLTVT.